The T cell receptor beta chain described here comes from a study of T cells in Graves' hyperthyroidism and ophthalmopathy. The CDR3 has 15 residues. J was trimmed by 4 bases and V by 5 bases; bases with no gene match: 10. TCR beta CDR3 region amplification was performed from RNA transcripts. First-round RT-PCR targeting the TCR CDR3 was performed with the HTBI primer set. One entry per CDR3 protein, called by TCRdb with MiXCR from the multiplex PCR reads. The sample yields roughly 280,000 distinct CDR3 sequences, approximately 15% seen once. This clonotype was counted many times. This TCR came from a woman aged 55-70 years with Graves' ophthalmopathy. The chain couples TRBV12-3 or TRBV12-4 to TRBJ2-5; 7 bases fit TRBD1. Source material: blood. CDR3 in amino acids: CASSHRGRSGETQYF. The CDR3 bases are TGTGCCAGCAGTCACAGGGGTCGGAGCGGAGAGACCCAGTACTTC.